A single sample is the source of the 9 T cell receptor beta chains below, sequenced in a study of blood T cell repertoires in COVID-19. Sequencing was performed with immunoSEQ multiplex PCR; in TCRdb, only in-frame clones are kept and a portion is missing. Among 90,000 or so clones listed, around 90% were seen once. Source material: peripheral blood. The receptors shown here come from a man aged 55 to 70 with COVID-19, enrolled during active disease.

The V and J genes are TRBV30 and TRBJ2-1, with D tentatively TRBD1 (5 bases). CDR1 is GTSNPN and CDR2 is SVGIG in the germline V gene (reference sequence). Between the trimmed V and J ends, which lost 4 bases and 2 bases, there was a span of 9 bases. The CDR3 covers 13 residues. CDR3 DNA: TGTGCCTGGAAATGGGGCCCCTACAATGAGCAGTTCTTC. Residues: CAWKWGPYNEQFF.

The genes are TRBV10-2 and TRBJ2-4; maybe TRBD2 (6 bases). Germline V gene lookup returns CDR1 WSHSY and CDR2 SAAADI. The length of the CDR3 is 16 residues. V shed 3 bases and J shed 0 bases, with 12 bases lying between them. CDR3 protein: CASSDFGSGAKNIQYF. CDR3 DNA: TGCGCCAGCAGTGACTTCGGGAGTGGAGCCAAAAACATTCAGTACTTC.

This sequence joins TRBV6-5 and TRBJ1-5; D may be TRBD1 (6 bases). Trimming cost V 6 bases and J 2 bases, with 11 bases left between them. CDR1 and CDR2 (germline): MNHEY, SVGAGI. The CDR3 consists of 14 residues. The CDR3 region has the DNA TGTGCCAGCAGCATACAGGGCGGCAATCAGCCCCAGCATTTT. This sequence encodes CASSIQGGNQPQHF.

The V call is TRBV11-3, the J call TRBJ1-3; tentatively, D is TRBD1 (5 bases). Per germline, CDR1 SGHNT and CDR2 YENEEA. V dropped 6 bases and J dropped 0 bases, with 9 bases sitting between them. CDR3 length: 14 residues. The CDR3 nucleotides are TGTGCCAGCAGTCGAGACAGCTCTGGAAACACCATATATTTT. Translating gives CASSRDSSGNTIYF.

This clone has only one observation. The chain is built from TRBV28 and TRBJ1-1; the D is unclear. The V gene's germline CDR1 is MDHEN and CDR2 SYDVKM. V was shortened by 3 bases and J by 6 bases, with 17 bases between the two germline ends. The CDR3 loop spans 15 amino acids. The CDR3 region has the DNA TGTGCCAGCAGTTTGGAGCCGCGCCTACGAGCTGAAGCTTTCTTT. Protein sequence: CASSLEPRLRAEAFF.

The chain recombines TRBV7-9 with TRBJ2-1; 9 bases fit TRBD2. Germline V CDR1 and CDR2: SEHNR, FQNEAQ (reference sequence). V dropped 1 base and J dropped 10; count of bases not matched to a gene: 14. The length of the CDR3 is 17 residues. The CDR3 reads CASSLDRRIAGDREQFF. CDR3 nucleotides: TGTGCCAGCAGCTTAGACCGGAGGATAGCGGGAGATCGAGAGCAGTTCTTC.

The V gene is TRBV7-2, the J gene TRBJ2-6, with a tentative D call TRBD1 (5 bases). V gave up 11 bases and J gave up 0 bases, with 11 bases separating them. Germline V CDR1 and CDR2: SGHTA, FQGNSA. The CDR3 has 14 residues. CDR3 amino acids: CAAGRRSGANVLTF. CDR3 nucleotide sequence: TGTGCCGCAGGGCGGCGCTCTGGGGCCAACGTCCTGACTTTC.

The chain links TRBV7-9 to TRBJ2-1, with 10 bases lining up with TRBD2. J lost 2 bases, V lost 5 bases, and 9 bases had no gene match. Germline V gene sequence: CDR1 SEHNR, CDR2 FQNEAQ (reference sequence). The CDR3 runs 17 residues. Here the CDR3 DNA reads TGTGCCAGCAGCACGTCGACTAGCGGGCATACCTACAATGAGCAGTTCTTC. Its protein is CASSTSTSGHTYNEQFF. The full variable domain, with the rest looked up from reference TRBV7-9 and TRBJ2-1, is DTGVSQNPRHKITKRGQNVTFRCDPISEHNRLYWYRQTLGQGPEFLTYFQNEAQLEKSRLLSDRFSAERPKGSFSTLEIQRTEQGDSAMYLCASSTSTSGHTYNEQFFGPGTRLTVL.

V and J are TRBV24-1 and TRBJ2-2; tentative D call: TRBD1 (6 bases). Trimming pared 0 bases from V and 1 base from J, leaving 11 bases between. Per germline, CDR1 KGHDR and CDR2 SFDVKD. The CDR3 is 17 amino acids. The CDR3 protein is CATSDLQGHLNTGELFF. The CDR3 DNA follows: TGTGCCACCAGTGATTTGCAGGGACATTTGAACACCGGGGAGCTGTTTTTT.